This TCR beta chain was observed in a study of CD8 T cells in Susac syndrome. Between the trimmed V and J ends, which lost 1 base and 7 bases, there was a span of 17 bases. Germline V CDR1 and CDR2: SEHNR, FQNEAQ (reference sequence). CDR3 length equals 15 residues. When the RNA was reverse transcribed, random hexamers were used with an input of about 0.5 to 1 ug. Amplification of TCR beta CDR3 by immunoSEQ multiplex PCR spanned 54 Vbeta and 13 Jbeta. From the immunoSEQ multiplex PCR reads, TCRdb called clonotypes with MiXCR, one entry per CDR3 protein. The sample includes 120,000 or so distinct CDR3 sequences, roughly 92% of them seen just once.

The rearrangement links TRBV7-9 to TRBJ2-7; the D call may be TRBD1 or TRBD2 (5 bases each). The source material was CD4+ T cells from PBMCs. The sequence came from a human donor in good health. The DNA of the CDR3 is TGTGCCAGCAGCTTAGGTGGGACGACGGCCGAGGAGCAGTACTTC. It yields the protein CASSLGGTTAEEQYF.